Listed here are 27 T cell receptor beta chains from one sample, sequenced in a study of blood T cell repertoires in COVID-19. Clones were read by immunoSEQ multiplex PCR, and TCRdb kept only the in-frame ones, dropping some. The sample shows around 130,000 clones, approximately 86% of them seen only once. The sequencing sample was made of peripheral blood. These receptors were collected from a woman aged 50 to 60 who had recovered from COVID-19.

V gene TRBV7-8 combines with J gene TRBJ1-6; possibly TRBD1 for D (6 bases). Trimming pared 1 base from V and 10 bases from J, leaving 14 bases between. CDR3 size: 15 residues. The germline gives CDR1 SGHVS, CDR2 FQNEAQ. The CDR3 DNA reads TGTGCCAGCAGCTTAGTAGCAGGGGTGGGATCACCCCTCCACTTT. It codes for CASSLVAGVGSPLHF.

This chain uses TRBV18 with TRBJ1-2; 11 bases map to TRBD1. CDR1 KGHSH and CDR2 LQKENI come from the germline V gene. There are 13 residues in the CDR3. V dropped 3 bases and J dropped 11; count of bases not matched to a gene: 5. The DNA of the CDR3 is TGTGCCAGCTCACCGATGGGGACAGGGGGGTACACCTTC. Translated, it gives CASSPMGTGGYTF.

This clone is a singleton in its sample. The V and J genes are TRBV6-5 and TRBJ1-1; tentatively, D is TRBD1 (6 bases). The CDR3 loop spans 15 amino acids. Trimming cost V 6 bases and J 1 base, with 15 bases left between them. Germline-derived CDR1 and CDR2 are MNHEY and SVGAGI. Written as DNA, the CDR3 is TGTGCCAGCAGACCGCCGGGGGGCCGGAACACTGAAGCTTTCTTT. Residues: CASRPPGGRNTEAFF.

The genes are TRBV30 and TRBJ2-5, with TRBD2 matching 11 bases. The CDR3 is made up of 16 amino acids. The V gene's germline CDR1 is GTSNPN and CDR2 SVGIG (reference sequence). After removal of 0 bases from V and 4 bases from J, the junction contained 7 bases not matched to a gene. Written as DNA, the CDR3 is TGTGCCTGGAGTGTACTGTTAGCGGGGGGGAGAGAGACCCAGTACTTC. This gives the protein CAWSVLLAGGRETQYF.

The sample holds one count of this clone. This chain joins TRBV12-3 or TRBV12-4 and TRBJ2-5; TRBD1 matches 9 bases. This CDR3 contains 13 residues. Trimming took 6 bases from V and 3 from J; bases not matched to a gene: 2. The CDR3 coding sequence is TGTGCCAGCAGCAGACAGGGGGAAGAGACCCAGTACTTC. Translation gives CASSRQGEETQYF.

This clone was seen only a few times. V usage is TRBV30 and J usage is TRBJ1-1, with D possibly TRBD1 on 5 matching bases. The germline V gene has CDR1 GTSNPN and CDR2 SVGIG (reference sequence). V was shortened by 0 bases and J by 2 bases, with 7 bases between the two germline ends. The length of the CDR3 is 13 residues. This CDR3 is CAWSVGHNTEAFF. The CDR3 DNA sequence: TGTGCCTGGAGTGTAGGACATAACACTGAAGCTTTCTTT. Complete variable domain (other parts from reference TRBV30 and TRBJ1-1): SQTIHQWPATLVQPVGSPLSLECTVEGTSNPNLYWYRQAAGRGLQLLFYSVGIGQISSEVPQNLSASRPQDRQFILSSKKLLLSDSGFYLCAWSVGHNTEAFFGQGTRLTVV.

The CDR3, as DNA: TGCGCCAGCAGCTTGGGCCCGGGGTATCAACAGCCCCAGCATTTT. It translates to CASSLGPGYQQPQHF. This chain uses TRBV5-1 with TRBJ1-5, with D hard to call. CDR3 length equals 15 residues. Germline lookup yields CDR1 SGHRS and CDR2 YFSETQ. Trimming cost V 0 bases and J 7 bases, with 14 bases left between them. Supplemented by reference TRBV5-1 and TRBJ1-5, the full variable domain reads KAGVTQTPRYLIKTRGQQVTLSCSPISGHRSVSWYQQTPGQGLQFLFEYFSETQRNKGNFPGRFSGRQFSNSRSEMNVSTLELGDSALYLCASSLGPGYQQPQHFGDGTRLSIL.

The chain uses TRBV7-9 and TRBJ1-5; TRBD1 might be the D (5 bases). Trimming pared 8 bases from V and 5 bases from J, leaving 13 bases between. Germline V gene data show CDR1 as SEHNR and CDR2 as FQNEAQ (reference sequence). The length of the CDR3 is 13 residues. The CDR3 is CASAQGGDQPQHF. The CDR3 region has the DNA TGTGCCAGCGCCCAGGGAGGGGATCAGCCCCAGCATTTT.

This clone was seen at least ten times. The V call is TRBV27, the J call TRBJ2-5, with a possible D match to TRBD1 (6 bases). This CDR3 contains 16 residues. V dropped 0 bases and J dropped 3 bases, with 14 bases sitting between them. Germline V gene sequence: CDR1 MNHEY, CDR2 SMNVEV (reference sequence). The CDR3 is CASSLSGAVGEETQYF. The CDR3 coding sequence is TGTGCCAGCAGTTTATCGGGGGCCGTTGGTGAAGAGACCCAGTACTTC.

The chain recombines TRBV5-1 with TRBJ1-1, with D perhaps matching TRBD1 (6 bases). The length of the CDR3 is 15 residues. Trimming left V 3 bases short and J 1 base short, with 13 bases between. Germline CDR1 reads SGHRS; CDR2 reads YFSETQ. Here the CDR3 DNA reads TGCGCCAGCAGCTCGTCAGGGGTGAGGAACACTGAAGCTTTCTTT. Its translation: CASSSSGVRNTEAFF.

This chain uses TRBV6-5 with TRBJ1-1, with D maybe TRBD1 (6 bases). The V and J ends lost 8 bases and 5 bases respectively, with 9 bases between them. Germline CDR1 and CDR2: MNHEY and SVGAGI. CDR3 length equals 11 residues. CDR3 sequence (DNA): TGTGCCAGCGGGGGCTGGACTGAAGCTTTCTTT. Amino acid sequence: CASGGWTEAFF.

The chain couples TRBV4-1 to TRBJ2-1; 9 positions agree with TRBD1. The germline V gene encodes CDR1 MGHRA and CDR2 YSYEKL. The CDR3 extends over 17 amino acids. V lost 1 base and J lost 4; bases outside the gene matches: 8. The CDR3: CASSQAPPGQGYNEQFF. Here the CDR3 DNA reads TGCGCCAGCAGCCAAGCACCGCCGGGACAGGGTTACAATGAGCAGTTCTTC.

V usage is TRBV5-4 and J usage is TRBJ2-7; TRBD1 matches at 7 bases. J was trimmed by 0 bases and V by 4 bases; bases with no gene match: 7. This CDR3 has 15 residues. Germline V CDR1 and CDR2: SGHNT, YYREEE (reference sequence). Here the CDR3 DNA reads TGTGCCAGCAGCACAAAGACAGGGTCCTCCTACGAGCAGTACTTC. It specifies CASSTKTGSSYEQYF.

The rearrangement joins TRBV19 to TRBJ2-7; 11 bases map to TRBD1. CDR3 length: 16 amino acids. V was clipped by 6 bases and J by 3 bases; unmatched bases: 10. Germline CDR1 and CDR2: LNHDA and SQIVND (reference sequence). The CDR3 loop reads CASSGTGTGGGYEQYF. For the CDR3, the DNA is TGTGCCAGTAGCGGCACCGGGACAGGGGGTGGCTACGAGCAGTACTTC. The complete variable domain, with remaining parts taken from reference TRBV19 and TRBJ2-7, reads DGGITQSPKYLFRKEGQNVTLSCEQNLNHDAMYWYRQDPGQGLRLIYYSQIVNDFQKGDIAEGYSVSREKKESFPLTVTSAQKNPTAFYLCASSGTGTGGGYEQYFGPGTRLTVT.

In nucleotides, the CDR3 is TGTGCCAGCAGTCAAAGACCACAGGCGTCCTACGAGCAGTACTTC. Translating gives CASSQRPQASYEQYF. V gene TRBV27 combines with J gene TRBJ2-7; D is perhaps TRBD1 (5 bases). The CDR3 is made up of 15 amino acids. Trimming pared 5 bases from V and 1 base from J, leaving 15 bases between. CDR1 is MNHEY, CDR2 SMNVEV, per germline (reference sequence).

The chain joins TRBV28 to TRBJ1-5; 7 nucleotides align to TRBD1. The germline V gene encodes CDR1 MDHEN and CDR2 SYDVKM. The CDR3 totals 15 residues. V gave up 3 bases and J gave up 4 bases; unmatched junction bases: 6. This CDR3 is CASSFLHRGNQPQHF. The CDR3 DNA sequence: TGTGCCAGCAGTTTTCTTCACAGGGGAAATCAGCCCCAGCATTTT.

V is TRBV6-1 and J is TRBJ1-2; D might be TRBD1 (5 bases). This CDR3 contains 19 residues. The germline CDR1 and CDR2 sequences are MNHNS and SASEGT. The germline V and J ends were trimmed by 3 bases and 0 bases, with 23 bases remaining between them. Here the CDR3 reads CASSDYVLLRKGPNYGYTF. The CDR3 DNA sequence: TGTGCCAGCAGTGATTATGTCCTATTACGAAAGGGGCCTAACTATGGCTACACCTTC.

The chain is built from TRBV2 and TRBJ2-3; TRBD1 aligns across 7 bases. Trimming at V came to 4 bases and at J to 1 base, leaving 5 bases not matched to a gene. The CDR3 loop spans 15 amino acids. CDR1 and CDR2 from the germline V gene are SNHLY and FYNNEI. Here the CDR3 reads CASSADRAGTDTQYF. DNA for the CDR3: TGTGCCAGCAGTGCTGACAGGGCGGGCACAGATACGCAGTATTTT.

The rearrangement uses TRBV6-5 and TRBJ2-7, with TRBD2 as a possible D gene (5 bases). The V gene's germline CDR1 is MNHEY and CDR2 SVGAGI. Between the trimmed V and J ends, which lost 2 bases and 1 base, there was a span of 9 bases. This CDR3 contains 14 residues. In nucleotides, the CDR3 is TGTGCCAGCAGTTACGAGGGCCGTTCCTACGAGCAGTACTTC. It codes for CASSYEGRSYEQYF.

The chain couples TRBV6-2 or TRBV6-3 to TRBJ2-7, with D possibly TRBD2 on 7 matching bases. In germline, CDR1 is MNHEY, CDR2 SVGEGT. Trimming shortened V by 5 bases and J by 5 bases, and 16 bases separated the two germline ends. The CDR3 totals 14 residues. The CDR3 DNA follows: TGTGCCAGCAGTCGAAGCGGGACAAAGGACGAGCAGTACTTC. Translating it yields CASSRSGTKDEQYF.

The chain is built from TRBV7-2 and TRBJ2-1; tentative D call: TRBD2 (6 bases). The CDR3 is made up of 13 amino acids. The V end lost 5 bases, the J end lost 5 bases, and 10 bases lay between the germline ends. The germline gives CDR1 SGHTA, CDR2 FQGNSA. CDR3 nucleotides: TGTGCCAGCAGCAGACTAGAGAACAATGAGCAGTTCTTC. This sequence encodes CASSRLENNEQFF. The full variable domain, in which reference TRBV7-2 and TRBJ2-1 provide the parts outside the CDR3, is GAGVSQSPSNKVTEKGKDVELRCDPISGHTALYWYRQSLGQGLEFLIYFQGNSAPDKSGLPSDRFSAERTGGSVSTLTIQRTQQEDSAVYLCASSRLENNEQFFGPGTRLTVL.

The chain couples TRBV3-1 (or the pseudogene TRBV3-2) to TRBJ1-6; 9 positions match TRBD1. CDR1 LGHDT and CDR2 YNNKEL come from the germline V gene (reference sequence). Trimming cost V 4 bases and J 3 bases; bases outside gene matches: 7. The CDR3 is 17 residues long. The CDR3 sequence: CASSRGTGNLYNSPLHF. The CDR3 DNA is TGTGCCAGCAGCCGGGGGACAGGGAATCTCTATAATTCACCCCTCCACTTT.

This clone has only one observation. V gene TRBV5-4 combines with J gene TRBJ2-7; 14 positions match TRBD2. The ends lost 4 bases at V and 4 bases at J; junction bases unmatched: 4. The CDR3 is 15 amino acids. Looked up from germline, CDR1 is SGHNT and CDR2 is YYREEE (reference sequence). The CDR3 bases are TGTGCCAGCAGCAAAGGGACTAGCGGGAGATACGAGCAGTACTTC. This encodes CASSKGTSGRYEQYF. The full variable domain, with the rest looked up from reference TRBV5-4 and TRBJ2-7, is ETGVTQSPTHLIKTRGQQVTLRCSSQSGHNTVSWYQQALGQGPQFIFQYYREEENGRGNFPPRFSGLQFPNYSSELNVNALELDDSALYLCASSKGTSGRYEQYFGPGTRLTVT.

V usage is TRBV25-1 and J usage is TRBJ1-6; 9 bases align to TRBD1. V trimming: 6 bases; J trimming: 5 bases; junction bases outside the gene matches: 2. The V gene's germline CDR1 is MGHDK and CDR2 SYGVNS. CDR3 length: 14 residues. The CDR3 spells CASSRDRDNSPLHF. CDR3 sequence (DNA): TGTGCCAGCAGCCGGGACAGGGATAATTCACCCCTCCACTTT.

The rearrangement uses TRBV27 and TRBJ2-5; 13 nucleotides agree with TRBD2. This CDR3 has 17 residues. Germline loops: CDR1 MNHEY, CDR2 SMNVEV (reference sequence). The V segment lost 2 bases and the J segment 1 base; nucleotides outside the gene matches: 4. The CDR3 is CASSLKGLAGPQETQYF. The CDR3 coding sequence is TGTGCCAGCAGTTTAAAGGGACTAGCGGGACCCCAAGAGACCCAGTACTTC.

The rearrangement links TRBV19 to TRBJ2-3, with 8 positions matching TRBD1. CDR1 is LNHDA and CDR2 is SQIVND in the germline V gene (reference sequence). The V gene end was trimmed by 4 bases and the J gene end by 2 bases; junction bases not matched to a gene: 5. The CDR3 is 15 residues long. CDR3 sequence (DNA): TGTGCCAGTAGTACCATGGACAGGGCCACAGATACGCAGTATTTT. Amino acid sequence: CASSTMDRATDTQYF.

The V and J genes are TRBV7-8 and TRBJ2-1; D perhaps matches TRBD2 (6 bases). CDR3 length: 17 residues. With 1 base removed from V and 7 bases from J, the gap between germline ends came to 20 bases. Per the germline V gene, CDR1 is SGHVS and CDR2 is FQNEAQ. CDR3: CASSLDRLVWARNEQFF. The CDR3 coding sequence is TGTGCCAGCAGCTTAGATCGACTAGTATGGGCAAGGAATGAGCAGTTCTTC.